The 23 T cell receptor beta chains below come from one sample, sequenced in a study of T cell repertoires in cytomegalovirus infection (dated by TCRdb to the late 2010s). TCRdb lists the instrument as Illumina HiSeq 1500. The public reads were run again by TCRdb, first through fastp at Q25 and then through MiXCR, and only productive beta chains were kept. Each CDR3 protein gets just one entry, which takes the most common genes and DNA from the rows behind it. The sample table lists some 700,000 distinct CDR3 sequences, roughly 36% of them with a count of one. The ten largest account for around 2.8% of the sample. The sequenced sample consisted of PBMCs. Source of these receptors: a human donor in good health (CMV status not recorded). Some clones in this sample may be carry-over from other donors' samples.

A few counts support this clonotype. The rearrangement joins TRBV19 to TRBJ2-1; D remains ambiguous. This CDR3 has 11 residues. Germline V lookup: CDR1 LNHDA, CDR2 SQIVND (reference sequence). Trimming cost V 6 bases and J 5 bases, with 5 bases left between them. CDR3 DNA: TGTGCCAGTAGCGCGGACAATGAGCAGTTCTTC. Translated, it gives CASSADNEQFF.

This clonotype has a handful of counts. The gene calls are TRBV7-9 and TRBJ2-1, with D possibly matching TRBD2 (5 bases). Germline values: CDR1 SEHNR, CDR2 FQNEAQ (reference sequence). CDR3 length: 15 amino acids. With 3 bases removed from V and 4 bases from J, the gap between germline ends came to 13 bases. CDR3 DNA: TGTGCCAGCAGCTTCCCAGCGGAGCTATACAATGAGCAGTTCTTC. It yields the protein CASSFPAELYNEQFF.

This clonotype was observed a few times. The chain joins TRBV12-3 or TRBV12-4 to TRBJ2-2; D is unclear. The V end was cut by 3 bases, the J end by 6 bases, with 11 bases between. The CDR3 covers 14 residues. The CDR3 nucleotides are TGTGCCAGCAGTTTTTCAGGCAGCCCCGGGGAGCTGTTTTTT. Protein: CASSFSGSPGELFF.

This clonotype was counted a few times. This chain joins TRBV19 and TRBJ2-1, with unresolved D. The CDR3 runs to 14 residues. V was trimmed by 7 bases and J by 0 bases, leaving 10 bases between them. Per the germline V gene, CDR1 is LNHDA and CDR2 is SQIVND (reference sequence). CDR3 sequence reads: CASKANPSYNEQFF. The CDR3 bases are TGTGCCAGTAAGGCCAACCCCTCCTACAATGAGCAGTTCTTC.

The chain is built from TRBV5-4 and TRBJ1-1; 12 nucleotides align to TRBD1. Germline CDR1 and CDR2: SGHNT and YYREEE (reference sequence). The trim removed 4 bases at V and 1 base at J, leaving 14 bases unmatched. The CDR3 has 19 amino acids. The CDR3 spells CASSTLTKPGQGANTEAFF. The CDR3, as DNA: TGTGCCAGCAGCACGCTAACGAAACCGGGACAGGGGGCGAACACTGAAGCTTTCTTT. Full variable domain (remainder filled in from reference TRBV5-4 and TRBJ1-1): ETGVTQSPTHLIKTRGQQVTLRCSSQSGHNTVSWYQQALGQGPQFIFQYYREEENGRGNFPPRFSGLQFPNYSSELNVNALELDDSALYLCASSTLTKPGQGANTEAFFGQGTRLTVV.

Ten or more counts support this clonotype. Relative to the germline gene, one junction end is altered; a read error may explain this. The chain joins TRBV7-2 to TRBJ2-6; TRBD2 agrees at 10 bases. This CDR3 region has 16 residues. Germline V gene data show CDR1 as SGHTA and CDR2 as FQGNSA. The CDR3 nucleotides are TGTGCCAGCAGTTTAGCGGGGGGCACTGGGGCCAACGTCCTGACTTTC. Its protein is CASSLAGGTGANVLTF.

This clonotype turned up a few times. The chain has TRBV20-1 and TRBJ1-5, with a tentative D call TRBD1 (6 bases). Germline values: CDR1 DFQATT, CDR2 SNEGSKA (reference sequence). Trimming pared 1 base from V and 9 bases from J, leaving 16 bases between. There are 14 residues in the CDR3. The CDR3 region is CSARANRVRGPQHF. CDR3 DNA sequence: TGCAGTGCTAGAGCTAACAGGGTCCGGGGGCCCCAGCATTTT.

The chain has TRBV29-1 and TRBJ2-1; 12 bases fit TRBD2. The trim removed 3 bases at V and 2 bases at J, leaving 5 bases unmatched. CDR1 SQVTM and CDR2 ANQGSEA come from the germline V gene. The CDR3 covers 16 residues. The DNA for the CDR3 is TGCAGCGTTGAGGTACTAGCGGGAGGCCCCTACAATGAGCAGTTCTTC. Amino acid sequence: CSVEVLAGGPYNEQFF.

This clonotype has ten or more counts. This chain joins TRBV7-2 and TRBJ2-2; TRBD2 matches at 7 bases. CDR3 length equals 15 residues. The trim removed 4 bases at V and 0 bases at J, leaving 2 bases unmatched. The germline CDR1 and CDR2 sequences are SGHTA and FQGNSA. CDR3 amino acids: CASSSTSTNTGELFF. The CDR3 nucleotides read TGTGCCAGCAGCTCGACTAGCACGAACACCGGGGAGCTGTTTTTT.

At least ten counts were recorded for this clonotype. The J gene is TRBJ1-2, the V gene TRBV20-1; D is uncertain. Trimming stripped 0 bases from V and 2 bases from J, with 4 bases between. This CDR3 comprises 12 residues. Germline CDR1 DFQATT, CDR2 SNEGSKA (reference sequence). CDR3 DNA: TGCAGTGCTAGAGAGCTAAACTATGGCTACACCTTC. Amino acids: CSARELNYGYTF.

V and J are TRBV11-2 and TRBJ2-3, with 8 bases that match TRBD2. The CDR3 has 16 residues. Germline CDR1 is SGHAT and CDR2 is FQNNGV. V was clipped by 1 base and J by 6 bases; unmatched bases: 9. The chain's CDR3 is CASSLGVWASGDTQYF. The DNA of the CDR3 is TGTGCCAGCAGCTTAGGGGTCTGGGCTAGCGGGGATACGCAGTATTTT.

The gene calls are TRBV7-9 and TRBJ1-3; D unresolved. The germline V gene encodes CDR1 SEHNR and CDR2 FQNEAQ (reference sequence). This CDR3 has 13 amino acids. Deletions cut 5 bases from V and 3 bases from J, with 8 bases between. Here the CDR3 reads CASSLGFGNTIYF. In nucleotides, the CDR3 is TGTGCCAGCAGCCTAGGGTTTGGAAACACCATATATTTT.

The rearrangement links TRBV20-1 to TRBJ2-2, with D uncertain. Germline assignment: CDR1 DFQATT and CDR2 SNEGSKA (reference sequence). The CDR3 loop spans 16 amino acids. With 3 bases removed from V and 1 base from J, the gap between germline ends came to 15 bases. The CDR3 loop is CSARSITNMNTGELFF. CDR3 sequence (DNA): TGCAGTGCTAGGTCCATTACCAATATGAACACCGGGGAGCTGTTTTTT.

This clonotype has more than one count but fewer than ten. V gene TRBV4-1 combines with J gene TRBJ2-7; TRBD1 or TRBD2 may be the D gene (5 bases each). With 4 bases removed from V and 3 bases from J, the gap between germline ends came to 13 bases. The CDR3 covers 14 residues. The germline V gene has CDR1 MGHRA and CDR2 YSYEKL. The CDR3 nucleotides are TGCGCCAGCAGCCCTCCCGGGACGAACTACGAGCAGTACTTC. Amino acids: CASSPPGTNYEQYF.

The table lists this clonotype with a few counts. The chain combines TRBV24-1 with TRBJ1-5; TRBD1 agrees at 8 bases. CDR1 and CDR2 from the germline V gene are KGHDR and SFDVKD. The length of the CDR3 is 16 residues. Trimming cost V 2 bases and J 4 bases; bases outside gene matches: 6. Written as DNA, the CDR3 is TGTGCCACCAGTGATTCGGACAGGGTAGGGAATCAGCCCCAGCATTTT. It encodes CATSDSDRVGNQPQHF.

This clonotype turned up a few times. The chain carries TRBV19 and TRBJ2-1; D not resolved. There are 16 residues in the CDR3. Per germline, CDR1 LNHDA and CDR2 SQIVND (reference sequence). The ends were cut back, 4 bases at V and 5 bases at J, with 18 bases in the middle. Here the CDR3 reads CASSTPGAPRDNEQFF. As DNA, the CDR3 is TGTGCCAGTAGTACCCCCGGAGCGCCTCGTGACAATGAGCAGTTCTTC.

This clonotype was seen repeatedly, ten times or more. The J gene is TRBJ1-1, the V gene TRBV7-2; D not certain. CDR3 length: 12 residues. V lost 1 base and J 8 bases, leaving 8 bases between the germline ends. The germline V gene encodes CDR1 SGHTA and CDR2 FQGNSA. CDR3 DNA sequence: TGTGCCAGCAGCTTAGGGGCAGTCGAAGCTTTCTTT. It is translated as CASSLGAVEAFF. Combining the CDR3 with reference TRBV7-2 and TRBJ1-1 gives the whole variable domain GAGVSQSPSNKVTEKGKDVELRCDPISGHTALYWYRQSLGQGLEFLIYFQGNSAPDKSGLPSDRFSAERTGGSVSTLTIQRTQQEDSAVYLCASSLGAVEAFFGQGTRLTVV.

This chain joins TRBV12-3 or TRBV12-4 and TRBJ1-1, with 7 bases matching TRBD1. V lost 6 bases, J lost 2 bases, and 9 bases stayed unmatched. This CDR3 comprises 15 residues. The DNA for the CDR3 is TGTGCCAGCAGCTACCGACAGGGCTACAACACTGAAGCTTTCTTT. It is translated as CASSYRQGYNTEAFF.

This clonotype occurred once. The chain recombines TRBV30 with TRBJ2-3; TRBD2 is a possible D gene (5 bases). Germline V CDR1 and CDR2: GTSNPN, SVGIG (reference sequence). Trimming took 3 bases from V and 3 from J, leaving 10 bases between them. The CDR3 totals 13 residues. The CDR3 nucleotides read TGTGCCTGGAGGGGGAGAGTAACAGATACGCAGTATTTT. Its protein product is CAWRGRVTDTQYF.

This clonotype was detected ten times or more. The genes are TRBV7-2 and TRBJ2-7, with no clear D. The germline gives CDR1 SGHTA, CDR2 FQGNSA. Trimming left V 3 bases short and J 0 bases short, with 12 bases between. The CDR3 runs to 15 residues. CDR3 loop: CASSFGPEVSYEQYF. The CDR3 nucleotides read TGTGCCAGCAGCTTTGGGCCAGAAGTCTCCTACGAGCAGTACTTC. The whole variable domain, filled in from reference TRBV7-2 and TRBJ2-7, reads GAGVSQSPSNKVTEKGKDVELRCDPISGHTALYWYRQSLGQGLEFLIYFQGNSAPDKSGLPSDRFSAERTGGSVSTLTIQRTQQEDSAVYLCASSFGPEVSYEQYFGPGTRLTVT.

This clonotype was observed a few times. J is TRBJ2-5 and V is TRBV7-6, with 9 nucleotides matching TRBD1. Germline CDR1 reads SGHVS; CDR2 reads FNYEAQ. Germline trimming cut 5 bases from V and 9 bases from J; bases unmatched to any gene: 13. The CDR3 has 15 residues. The CDR3 coding sequence is TGTGCCAGCAGCATAACGGACAGGGGTTTATCGGCCCAGTACTTC. It yields the protein CASSITDRGLSAQYF.

This chain connects TRBV7-8 to TRBJ2-2; D ambiguous. The V and J ends lost 0 bases and 8 bases respectively, with 10 bases between them. The CDR3 has 14 amino acids. Germline assignment: CDR1 SGHVS and CDR2 FQNEAQ. The CDR3 DNA reads as TGTGCCAGCAGCTTAGCGCTAGGGAAAGGGGAGCTGTTTTTT. Its protein product is CASSLALGKGELFF.

The J gene is TRBJ2-3, the V gene TRBV19, with a possible D match to TRBD1 (7 bases). The germline V gene encodes CDR1 LNHDA and CDR2 SQIVND (reference sequence). Trimming removed 3 bases at V and 7 bases at J, with 20 bases between. This CDR3 has 16 residues. CDR3 loop: CASSMVQGGSRYTQYF. DNA of the CDR3: TGTGCCAGTAGTATGGTGCAGGGGGGTAGTAGATATACGCAGTATTTT.